This T cell receptor beta chain was sequenced for a study of blood T cell repertoires in COVID-19. Study overall: Samples of COVID-19 (acute and convalescent) were obtained from the United States, Italy and Spain.

Clones were sequenced by immunoSEQ multiplex PCR, and TCRdb holds only the in-frame ones, with some missing. In the table there are roughly 230,000 clones, roughly 84% of which are singletons. V was clipped by 2 bases and J by 3 bases; unmatched bases: 10. Germline V gene data show CDR1 as GTSNPN and CDR2 as SVGIG (reference sequence). The CDR3 has 16 amino acids. The genes are TRBV30 and TRBJ2-7; the match to TRBD1 covers 10 bases. The sequenced material came from PBMCs or T cells enriched from blood (not recorded which). The source of this sequence is a man aged 45-65 years who had recovered from COVID-19. The chain's CDR3 is CAWSWDRGRLNYEQYF. The DNA of the CDR3 is TGTGCCTGGAGTTGGGACAGGGGACGATTAAACTACGAGCAGTACTTC.